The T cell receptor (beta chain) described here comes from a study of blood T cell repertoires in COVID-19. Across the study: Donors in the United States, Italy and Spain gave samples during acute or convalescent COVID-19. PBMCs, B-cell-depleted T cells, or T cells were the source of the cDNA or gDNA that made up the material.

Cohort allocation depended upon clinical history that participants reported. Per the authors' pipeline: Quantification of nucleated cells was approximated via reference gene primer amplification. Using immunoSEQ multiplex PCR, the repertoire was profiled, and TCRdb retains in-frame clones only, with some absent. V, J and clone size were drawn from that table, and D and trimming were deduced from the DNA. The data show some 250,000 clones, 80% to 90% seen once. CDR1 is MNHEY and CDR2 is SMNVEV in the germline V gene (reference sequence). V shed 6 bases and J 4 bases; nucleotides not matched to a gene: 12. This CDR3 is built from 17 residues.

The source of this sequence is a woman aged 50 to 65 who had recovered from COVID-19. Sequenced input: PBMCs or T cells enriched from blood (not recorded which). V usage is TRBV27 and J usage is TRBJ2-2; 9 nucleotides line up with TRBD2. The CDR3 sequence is CASRSSGEKGPTGELFF. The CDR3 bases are TGTGCCAGCAGGTCTAGCGGGGAAAAGGGGCCCACCGGGGAGCTGTTTTTT.